This T cell receptor beta chain was identified in a study of beta chain features in type 1 diabetes. Blood was collected once per donor into heparin, averaging roughly 0.12 L. CD45RO/CCR7/CD25/CD127/CD95/CD27 sorting isolated CD4+ naive, central memory, regulatory and stem cell-like memory cells. Study-wide results and limits: Researchers report that Type 1 diabetes patients had moderately but significantly shorter TCRB CDR3s across all four CD4+ subsets. A potential PCR bias toward shorter templates would be equal in patient and control samples.

All of the isolated RNA was reverse transcribed, so expressed TCRB transcripts were sequenced. Measured with immunoSEQ multiplex PCR; TCRdb has only the in-frame clones, and not every one. The repertoire includes under 850,000 clones, roughly 12% of them detected once, and 0.022% sits in the top ten. Concerning this clone itself: The antigen remains undetermined.

Sequenced: naive CD4+ T cells from blood. The receptor was derived from a man aged 18 to 30 with type 1 diabetes.

DNA for the CDR3: TGTGCCTGGAGTCGGGGCGGGCCATCGACCCAGTACTTC. Its protein product is CAWSRGGPSTQYF. The chain combines TRBV30 with TRBJ2-5; D may correspond to TRBD1 or TRBD2 (5 bases each). The germline V and J ends were trimmed by 2 bases and 7 bases, with 14 bases remaining between them. The V gene's germline CDR1 is GTSNPN and CDR2 SVGIG (reference sequence). The CDR3 consists of 13 residues.